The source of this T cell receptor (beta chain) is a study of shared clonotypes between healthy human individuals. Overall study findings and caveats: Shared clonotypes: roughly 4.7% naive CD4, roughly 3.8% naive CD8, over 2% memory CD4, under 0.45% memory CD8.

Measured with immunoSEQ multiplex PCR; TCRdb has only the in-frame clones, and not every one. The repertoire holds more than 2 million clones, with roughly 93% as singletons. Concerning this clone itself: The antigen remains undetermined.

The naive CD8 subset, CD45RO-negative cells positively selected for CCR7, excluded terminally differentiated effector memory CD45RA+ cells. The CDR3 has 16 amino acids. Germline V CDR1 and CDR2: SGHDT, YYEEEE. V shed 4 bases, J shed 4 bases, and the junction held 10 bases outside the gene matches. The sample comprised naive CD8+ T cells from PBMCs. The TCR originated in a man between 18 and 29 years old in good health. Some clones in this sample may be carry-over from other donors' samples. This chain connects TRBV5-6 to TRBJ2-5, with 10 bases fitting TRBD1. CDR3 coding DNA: TGTGCCAGCAGCGAGGACAGGGGGTATTCTTTAGAGACCCAGTACTTC. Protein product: CASSEDRGYSLETQYF.